A selection of T cell receptor beta chains follows, all from one sample in a study of shared clonotypes between healthy human individuals. The assay was immunoSEQ multiplex PCR, and TCRdb's table has in-frame clones only and misses some. The sample shows about 1.4 million clones, around 97% of them seen only once. Specimen: naive CD4+ T cells sorted from blood. Receptors were obtained from a man aged 25 to 40 in good health. CDR3s include the opening cysteine and the closing phenylalanine or tryptophan. D genes are given only for firm matches. Size tells how often a clone was seen (once, few, many) or the class of an expanded clone, and some rows leave it out.

d_gene: TRBD2
v_gene: TRBV15
abundance: NA
j_gene: TRBJ2-7
CDR3nt: TGTGCCACTCAACTAGCGGGAGGCTCCTACGAGCAGTACTTC
CDR3aa: CATQLAGGSYEQYF

d_gene: NA
v_gene: TRBV28
abundance: NA
j_gene: TRBJ2-3
CDR3nt: TGTGCCAGCAGTTTGCCCATGGGGAGACCCCAGTCCGATACGCAGTATTTT
CDR3aa: CASSLPMGRPQSDTQYF

d_gene: NA
v_gene: TRBV28
abundance: NA
j_gene: TRBJ1-2
CDR3nt: TGTGCCAGCACCAGAAACGTGGGATTCAACTATGGCTACACCTTC
CDR3aa: CASTRNVGFNYGYTF

d_gene: NA
v_gene: TRBV5-1
abundance: NA
j_gene: TRBJ1-1
CDR3nt: TGCGCCAGCAGCCATAAGCTGAACACTGAAGCTTTCTTT
CDR3aa: CASSHKLNTEAFF

d_gene: NA
v_gene: TRBV15
abundance: NA
j_gene: TRBJ2-1
CDR3nt: TGTGCCACCAGCGCCCGGGACACCTACAATGAGCAGTTCTTC
CDR3aa: CATSARDTYNEQFF

d_gene: TRBD2
v_gene: TRBV30
abundance: NA
j_gene: TRBJ2-3
CDR3nt: TGTGCCCGTCGGACTAGCGGGACTACAGATACGCAGTATTTT
CDR3aa: CARRTSGTTDTQYF

d_gene: NA
v_gene: TRBV30
abundance: NA
j_gene: TRBJ1-5
CDR3nt: TGTGCCTGGACCACCTCAGGATTCGGTCAGCCCCAGCATTTT
CDR3aa: CAWTTSGFGQPQHF

d_gene: TRBD1
v_gene: TRBV7-8
abundance: NA
j_gene: TRBJ2-1
CDR3nt: TGTGCCAGCAGCTTAGAGACCCGGGACAGGGAACCTTTAGGGGTTTTCCATGAGCAGTTCTTC
CDR3aa: CASSLETRDREPLGVFHEQFF

d_gene: TRBD1
v_gene: TRBV18
abundance: once
j_gene: TRBJ2-1
CDR3nt: TGTGCCAGCTCACCAAAGGGACAGGGGGGGTACAATGAGCAGTTCTTC
CDR3aa: CASSPKGQGGYNEQFF

d_gene: NA
v_gene: TRBV10-3
abundance: NA
j_gene: TRBJ2-5
CDR3nt: TGTGCCATCAGTGAGTATCGCGAGGAGACCCAGTACTTC
CDR3aa: CAISEYREETQYF

d_gene: TRBD2
v_gene: TRBV6-5
abundance: NA
j_gene: TRBJ2-3
CDR3nt: TGTGCCAGCAGTTACTCCCAGCGGGGGAACACAGATACGCAGTATTTT
CDR3aa: CASSYSQRGNTDTQYF

d_gene: NA
v_gene: TRBV7-8
abundance: NA
j_gene: TRBJ1-2
CDR3nt: TGTGCCAGCAGCTTAGCCCCTTCGTTGGGCTACACCTTC
CDR3aa: CASSLAPSLGYTF

d_gene: NA
v_gene: TRBV27
abundance: NA
j_gene: TRBJ1-5
CDR3nt: TGTGCCAGCAGCAAAACAACGGGGCTACTGAATATCAATCAGCCCCAGCATTTT
CDR3aa: CASSKTTGLLNINQPQHF

d_gene: TRBD2
v_gene: TRBV4-1
abundance: NA
j_gene: TRBJ2-1
CDR3nt: TGCGCCAGCAGCCTGGCCGGGACTAGCGGGATCCATGAGCAGTTCTTC
CDR3aa: CASSLAGTSGIHEQFF

d_gene: TRBD1
v_gene: TRBV27
abundance: NA
j_gene: TRBJ2-7
CDR3nt: TGTGCCAGCAGTTTATCGGGACAGATCTACGAGCAGTACTTC
CDR3aa: CASSLSGQIYEQYF

d_gene: NA
v_gene: TRBV18
abundance: NA
j_gene: TRBJ2-3
CDR3nt: TGTGCCAGCTCACTCCAGGGTATCACAGATACGCAGTATTTT
CDR3aa: CASSLQGITDTQYF

d_gene: TRBD1
v_gene: TRBV18
abundance: NA
j_gene: TRBJ2-2
CDR3nt: TGTGCCAGCTCACCATTAGGACAGGGAGGTATCACCGGGGAGCTGTTTTTT
CDR3aa: CASSPLGQGGITGELFF

d_gene: TRBD2
v_gene: TRBV6-6
abundance: once
j_gene: TRBJ2-2
CDR3nt: TGTGCCAGCACCGTAATAGCGGGAGGCACCGGGGAGCTGTTTTTT
CDR3aa: CASTVIAGGTGELFF

d_gene: TRBD2
v_gene: TRBV7-6
abundance: NA
j_gene: TRBJ2-3
CDR3nt: TGTGCCAGCAGCTTAGCGCGGGAGTCGTACACAGATACGCAGTATTTT
CDR3aa: CASSLARESYTDTQYF

d_gene: NA
v_gene: TRBV29-1
abundance: few
j_gene: TRBJ2-2
CDR3nt: TGCAGCGTTGACAGGGGGAACACCGGGGAGCTGTTTTTT
CDR3aa: CSVDRGNTGELFF

d_gene: TRBD1
v_gene: TRBV13
abundance: NA
j_gene: TRBJ2-7
CDR3nt: TGTGCCAGCAGCTTAGTAGGGACAGGCTACGAGCAGTACTTC
CDR3aa: CASSLVGTGYEQYF

d_gene: NA
v_gene: TRBV30
abundance: NA
j_gene: TRBJ2-7
CDR3nt: TGTGCCTGGAGTGGGGCGGTCGAGCAGTACTTC
CDR3aa: CAWSGAVEQYF

d_gene: NA
v_gene: TRBV5-1
abundance: once
j_gene: TRBJ2-1
CDR3nt: TGCGCCAGCAGCTTGGGACTAGTAAATGAGCAGTTCTTC
CDR3aa: CASSLGLVNEQFF

d_gene: NA
v_gene: TRBV5-1
abundance: NA
j_gene: TRBJ2-3
CDR3nt: TGCGCCAGCAGCTTGGACCTAGCAAACACAGATACGCAGTATTTT
CDR3aa: CASSLDLANTDTQYF

d_gene: NA
v_gene: TRBV28
abundance: NA
j_gene: TRBJ2-2
CDR3nt: TGTGCCAGCAGTTTAAGGAGTACGAACACCGGGGAGCTGTTTTTT
CDR3aa: CASSLRSTNTGELFF

d_gene: TRBD1
v_gene: TRBV14
abundance: NA
j_gene: TRBJ2-1
CDR3nt: TGTGCCAGCAGCCAAGGCAGGACAGGGGGCGTGAATGAGCAGTTCTTC
CDR3aa: CASSQGRTGGVNEQFF

d_gene: NA
v_gene: TRBV15
abundance: NA
j_gene: TRBJ2-3
CDR3nt: TGTGCCACCAGGTCCGGTCAGACCCAATACACAGATACGCAGTATTTT
CDR3aa: CATRSGQTQYTDTQYF

d_gene: NA
v_gene: TRBV19
abundance: NA
j_gene: TRBJ2-1
CDR3nt: TGTGCCAGTACCCCGGAGGGCCTATCCTACAATGAGCAGTTCTTC
CDR3aa: CASTPEGLSYNEQFF

d_gene: NA
v_gene: TRBV10-1
abundance: NA
j_gene: TRBJ2-3
CDR3nt: TGCGCCAGCAGTCCCGCCATCACAGATACGCAGTATTTT
CDR3aa: CASSPAITDTQYF

d_gene: TRBD1
v_gene: TRBV2
abundance: NA
j_gene: TRBJ2-1
CDR3nt: TGTGCCAGCAGTGAGGACAGGGTTTTTTCGGATGAGCAGTTCTTC
CDR3aa: CASSEDRVFSDEQFF

d_gene: NA
v_gene: TRBV6-6
abundance: NA
j_gene: TRBJ2-1
CDR3nt: TGTGCCAGCAGTGGAGGGCAGGGAAGGACCAATGAGCAGTTCTTC
CDR3aa: CASSGGQGRTNEQFF

d_gene: NA
v_gene: TRBV19
abundance: NA
j_gene: TRBJ2-3
CDR3nt: TGTGCCAGTAGTATTCTAGGTTGGAGCTCGACAGATACGCAGTATTTT
CDR3aa: CASSILGWSSTDTQYF

d_gene: NA
v_gene: TRBV10-3
abundance: NA
j_gene: TRBJ2-3
CDR3nt: TGTGCCATCAGTGAGTCCCCTACTCCGGGAGATACGCAGTATTTT
CDR3aa: CAISESPTPGDTQYF

d_gene: NA
v_gene: TRBV11-2
abundance: few
j_gene: TRBJ1-2
CDR3nt: TGTGCCAGCAGCCGGACAGATAACTATGGCTACACCTTC
CDR3aa: CASSRTDNYGYTF